Below, 6 T cell receptor beta chains from the same sample are listed, as sequenced in a study of Graves' ophthalmopathy and Graves' hyperthyroidism (dated by TCRdb to between 2018 and 2020). TCRdb records Illumina HiSeq 2000 as the sequencer. For repertoire sequencing, TCR beta CDR3 regions were amplified from RNA transcripts. The first round was an RT-PCR using HTBI primers with the Qiagen OneStep RT-PCR kit, and this first round was followed by a second-round multiplex PCR, then size selection and purification. TCRdb handled the public reads itself, with Q25 trimming in fastp and clone calling in MiXCR, and kept productive beta chains. Duplicate CDR3 protein sequences are folded into a single record with the most common DNA and genes. Here the sample has more than 550,000 distinct CDR3 sequences; about two fifths occur a single time. 3.3% of the sample is taken by the ten largest. Input material: peripheral blood. The source is an adult man with Graves' ophthalmopathy.

This clonotype was seen more than once but under ten times. This sequence joins TRBV2 and TRBJ2-7, with D possibly being TRBD2 (5 bases). The J call could be wrong; TRBJ2-1 is a better fit for the DNA end. The germline V gene has CDR1 SNHLY and CDR2 FYNNEI. This CDR3 contains 14 residues. CDR3 in DNA: TGTGCCAGCAGGGAGAGGGTCGGATACAATGAGCAGTTCTTC. Protein sequence: CASRERVGYNEQFF.

This clonotype was seen at least ten times. V gene TRBV10-2 combines with J gene TRBJ1-1, with TRBD1 as a possible D gene (5 bases). V gave up 0 bases and J gave up 1 base, with 12 bases separating them. In germline, CDR1 is WSHSY, CDR2 SAAADI. This CDR3 comprises 16 residues. This CDR3 is CASSESWTSKNTEAFF. The DNA for the CDR3 is TGCGCCAGCAGTGAGTCGTGGACAAGCAAGAACACTGAAGCTTTCTTT.

On this clonotype: A much larger clone differs from this one at a single base, so this may be a read error. The V gene is TRBV7-9, the J gene TRBJ2-7; tentatively, D is TRBD2 (6 bases). The V and J ends lost 6 bases and 5 bases respectively, with 23 bases between them. Looked up from germline, CDR1 is SEHNR and CDR2 is FQNEAQ (reference sequence). This CDR3 contains 16 residues. CDR3 region: CASSPPAGLEGHEQYF. CDR3 coding DNA: TGTGCCAGCAGTCCCCCGGCGGGGCTGGAAGGCCACGAGCAGTACTTC.

Many counts were recorded for this clonotype. The chain combines TRBV6-6 with TRBJ2-6; D remains unclear. Germline values: CDR1 MNHNY, CDR2 SVGAGI (reference sequence). The CDR3 covers 13 residues. V lost 7 bases, J lost 4 bases, and 8 bases lay in between. CDR3 amino acids: CASTLRGANVLTF. CDR3 nucleotide sequence: TGTGCCAGCACCCTCCGGGGGGCCAACGTCCTGACTTTC.

In this sample, this clonotype turned up many times. The V call is TRBV7-9, the J call TRBJ1-4; D is perhaps TRBD1 (6 bases). The CDR3 consists of 12 residues. From germline, CDR1 is SEHNR and CDR2 FQNEAQ (reference sequence). V was pared by 5 bases and J by 8 bases, with 9 bases between. The CDR3 bases are TGTGCCAGCAGCGGGGACATAGAAAAACTGTTTTTT. This encodes CASSGDIEKLFF.

This clonotype appeared a single time. J is TRBJ2-5 and V is TRBV20-1; a possible D gene is TRBD1 (6 bases). This CDR3 is 13 amino acids long. The germline V gene encodes CDR1 DFQATT and CDR2 SNEGSKA (reference sequence). Trimming removed 3 bases from V and 4 bases from J, with 12 bases in between. The CDR3 DNA follows: TGCAGTGCTAGCGGGGAACAGGGAGAGACCCAGTACTTC. Protein product: CSASGEQGETQYF.